The 13 T cell receptor beta chains below come from one sample, sequenced in a study of early T cells in non-severe SARS-CoV-2 infection. TCRdb fed the 5' RACE reads into MiXCR, producing one record per CDR3 protein. Of 60,000 or so distinct CDR3 sequences listed, approximately 12% are singletons. Sequenced: whole blood. The receptors stem from an adult who was a healthcare worker with PCR-confirmed SARS-CoV-2 infection or an uninfected control (not recorded which).

The genes are TRBV2 and TRBJ2-7; 9 nucleotides match TRBD1. The CDR3 runs to 14 residues. V gave up 6 bases and J gave up 5 bases; unmatched junction bases: 8. CDR1 and CDR2 from the germline V gene are SNHLY and FYNNEI. The CDR3 loop reads CASRTGQGVDEQYF. The CDR3 coding sequence is TGTGCCAGCAGGACGGGACAGGGTGTCGACGAGCAGTACTTC.

This clonotype came up many times. The gene calls are TRBV7-9 and TRBJ1-2; the D gene is possibly TRBD1 (6 bases). Germline CDR1 is SEHNR and CDR2 is FQNEAQ (reference sequence). This CDR3 is 14 amino acids long. With 5 bases removed from V and 7 bases from J, the gap between germline ends came to 17 bases. CDR3 loop: CASSNNYRDGGYTF. In DNA, the CDR3 is TGTGCCAGCAGCAATAATTACAGGGATGGTGGCTACACCTTC. The entire variable domain, with the rest obtained from reference TRBV7-9 and TRBJ1-2, is as follows: DTGVSQNPRHKITKRGQNVTFRCDPISEHNRLYWYRQTLGQGPEFLTYFQNEAQLEKSRLLSDRFSAERPKGSFSTLEIQRTEQGDSAMYLCASSNNYRDGGYTFGSGTRLTVV.

The rearrangement joins TRBV5-4 to TRBJ2-5; no clear D. With 0 bases removed from V and 1 base from J, the gap between germline ends came to 13 bases. The CDR3 extends over 16 amino acids. CDR1 and CDR2 (germline): SGHNT, YYREEE (reference sequence). The CDR3 coding sequence is TGTGCCAGCAGCTTGGGGGGTACGGTTTCCCAAGAGACCCAGTACTTC. Its protein product is CASSLGGTVSQETQYF.

This clonotype was found a few times. The chain uses TRBV7-8 and TRBJ2-5, with D possibly TRBD2 on 6 matching bases. V was cut by 2 bases and J by 4 bases, with 17 bases left in between. The germline V gene encodes CDR1 SGHVS and CDR2 FQNEAQ. The CDR3 sequence is 16 residues long. The DNA of the CDR3 is TGTGCCAGCAGCTTAAATCAGGGAGGATTGGGAGAGACCCAGTACTTC. This gives the protein CASSLNQGGLGETQYF.

The table lists this clonotype with many counts. The rearrangement links TRBV7-2 to TRBJ1-1; D perhaps matches TRBD1 (6 bases). Trimming cost V 7 bases and J 4 bases, with 13 bases left between them. This CDR3 is 13 amino acids long. CDR1 and CDR2 (germline): SGHTA, FQGNSA. The CDR3 region has the DNA TGTGCCAGCAAGACAGGTCCAGGCACTGAAGCTTTCTTT. It specifies CASKTGPGTEAFF.

This clonotype was detected ten times or more. The genes are TRBV27 and TRBJ2-7, with TRBD1 as a possible D gene (6 bases). The CDR3 totals 14 residues. V dropped 2 bases and J dropped 6 bases, with 14 bases sitting between them. Germline V gene data show CDR1 as MNHEY and CDR2 as SMNVEV (reference sequence). For the CDR3, the DNA is TGTGCCAGCAGTTTACTACAGGGTCAGAGCGAGCAGTACTTC. Protein sequence: CASSLLQGQSEQYF.

At least ten counts were recorded for this clonotype. This chain connects TRBV20-1 to TRBJ1-5; D gene unclear. Trimming removed 0 bases at V and 0 bases at J, with 3 bases between. The CDR3 has 13 amino acids. Germline CDR1 is DFQATT and CDR2 is SNEGSKA (reference sequence). The chain's CDR3 is CSARDDSNQPQHF. The CDR3 coding sequence is TGCAGTGCTAGAGATGATAGCAATCAGCCCCAGCATTTT.

This clonotype was counted many times. V gene TRBV11-2 combines with J gene TRBJ2-2; 7 positions match TRBD2. This CDR3 is 16 amino acids long. J was trimmed by 0 bases and V by 1 base; bases with no gene match: 2. Per germline, CDR1 SGHAT and CDR2 FQNNGV. The CDR3 DNA reads TGTGCCAGCAGCTTAGGGGCGGGAGCGAACACCGGGGAGCTGTTTTTT. It yields the protein CASSLGAGANTGELFF. Together with reference TRBV11-2 and TRBJ2-2, the CDR3 gives the full variable domain: EAGVAQSPRYKIIEKRQSVAFWCNPISGHATLYWYQQILGQGPKLLIQFQNNGVVDDSQLPKDRFSAERLKGVDSTLKIQPAKLEDSAVYLCASSLGAGANTGELFFGEGSRLTVL.

The V gene is TRBV20-1, the J gene TRBJ2-3; no clear D. Trimming pared 1 base from V and 1 base from J, leaving 9 bases between. Germline CDR1 and CDR2: DFQATT and SNEGSKA (reference sequence). There are 14 residues in the CDR3. The CDR3 sequence is CSARATQGTDTQYF. The CDR3 nucleotides are TGCAGTGCTAGAGCTACCCAAGGCACAGATACGCAGTATTTT.

J is TRBJ2-7 and V is TRBV27; TRBD1 agrees at 8 bases. This CDR3 has 13 amino acids. J gave up 3 bases and V 10 bases, and 8 bases lay outside the gene matches. Germline V gives CDR1 MNHEY, CDR2 SMNVEV (reference sequence). CDR3 residues: CATGTGQFYEQYF. In DNA, the CDR3 is TGTGCCACCGGGACAGGACAGTTCTACGAGCAGTACTTC.

This sequence joins TRBV7-2 and TRBJ1-2, with no clear D. Germline V gene sequence: CDR1 SGHTA, CDR2 FQGNSA. This CDR3 comprises 12 residues. V was cut by 5 bases and J by 8 bases, with 12 bases left in between. The CDR3 region has the DNA TGTGCCAGCAGCCCAACGATGGGGGGCTACACCTTC. Its translation: CASSPTMGGYTF.

This clonotype was counted once. The gene calls are TRBV21-1 and TRBJ1-2. TRBV21-1 is listed as a pseudogene. The CDR3 has 13 residues. In DNA, the CDR3 is TGTGCCAGCAGCAGACTCGTAGGCTATGGCTACACCTTC. This sequence encodes CASSRLVGYGYTF.

This clonotype was detected ten times or more. The chain joins TRBV10-3 to TRBJ2-7; 10 positions agree with TRBD2. V shed 10 bases and J 0 bases; nucleotides not matched to a gene: 9. This CDR3 contains 15 residues. From germline, CDR1 is ENHRY and CDR2 SYGVKD. The CDR3 DNA reads as TGTGCCAGCCAAGAGCGGGGGGGCCTCTCCTACGAGCAGTACTTC. This gives the protein CASQERGGLSYEQYF.